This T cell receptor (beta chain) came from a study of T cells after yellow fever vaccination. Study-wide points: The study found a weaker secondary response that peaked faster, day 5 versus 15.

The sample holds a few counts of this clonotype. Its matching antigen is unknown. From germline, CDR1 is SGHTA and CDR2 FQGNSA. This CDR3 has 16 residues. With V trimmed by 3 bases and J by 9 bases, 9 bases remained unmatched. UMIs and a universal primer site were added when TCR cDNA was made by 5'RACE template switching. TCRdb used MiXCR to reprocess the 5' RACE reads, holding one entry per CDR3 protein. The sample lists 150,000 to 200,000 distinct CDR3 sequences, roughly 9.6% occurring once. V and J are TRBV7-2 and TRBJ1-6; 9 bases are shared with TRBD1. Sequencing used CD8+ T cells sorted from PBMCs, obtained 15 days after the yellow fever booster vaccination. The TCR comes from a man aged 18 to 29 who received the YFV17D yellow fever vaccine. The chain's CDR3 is CASSLVDRGEISPLHF. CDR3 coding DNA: TGTGCCAGCAGCTTGGTTGACAGGGGGGAGATTTCACCCCTCCACTTT.